This T cell receptor beta chain was recorded in a study of STAT5B mutations in CD4+ large granular lymphocyte leukemia. TCRdb's copy holds only in-frame clones and misses some; the assay was immunoSEQ multiplex PCR. The data show roughly 29,000 clones, 65% to 75% seen once. The CDR3 consists of 15 residues. Unmatched junction bases numbered 10, after V lost 6 bases and J lost 4 bases. Germline V CDR1 and CDR2: MNHEY, SVGAGI. A remark on this clone: The target antigen is unknown.

General study results and limits: Without putative leukemic clones, patient CD4-sorted repertoires remained more clonal than healthy CD4+ repertoires. Main leukemic clonotypes were patient-specific, but under 30% appeared at low frequency elsewhere.

This sequence originates from a human donor in good health. This chain joins TRBV6-5 and TRBJ2-7, with 9 nucleotides matching TRBD1. Sequencing was performed on CD4+ T cells from blood buffy coats. In DNA, the CDR3 is TGTGCCAGCAGCACACTGGGACAGGGCGGGTACGAGCAGTACTTC. Translated, it gives CASSTLGQGGYEQYF.